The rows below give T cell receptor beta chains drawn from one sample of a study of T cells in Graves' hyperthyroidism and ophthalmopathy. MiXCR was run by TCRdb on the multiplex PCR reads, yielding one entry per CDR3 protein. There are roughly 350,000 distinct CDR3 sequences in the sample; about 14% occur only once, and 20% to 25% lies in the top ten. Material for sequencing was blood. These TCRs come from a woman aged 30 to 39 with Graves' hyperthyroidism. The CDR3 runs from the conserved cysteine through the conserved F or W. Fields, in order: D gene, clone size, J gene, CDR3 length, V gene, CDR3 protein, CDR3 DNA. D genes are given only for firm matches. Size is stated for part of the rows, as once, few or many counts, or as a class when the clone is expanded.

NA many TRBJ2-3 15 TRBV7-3 CASSLTGASTDTQYF TGTGCCAGCAGCTTAACTGGCGCTAGCACAGATACGCAGTATTTT
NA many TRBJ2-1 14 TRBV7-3 CASSLALPYNEQFF TGTGCCAGCAGCTTAGCGTTGCCCTACAATGAGCAGTTCTTC
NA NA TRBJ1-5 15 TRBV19 CASRSEGGSNQPQHF TGTGCCAGTAGATCCGAGGGGGGTAGCAATCAGCCCCAGCATTTT
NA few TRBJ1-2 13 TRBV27 CASSYNRLYGYTF TGTGCCAGCAGCTATAACAGGCTTTATGGCTACACCTTC
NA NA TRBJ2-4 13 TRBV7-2 CASSAGLSNIQYF TGTGCCAGCAGCGCGGGACTTTCAAACATTCAGTACTTC
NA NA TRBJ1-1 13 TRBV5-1 CASSLEYQAAAFF TGCGCCAGCAGCCTCGAATATCAGGCGGCGGCTTTCTTT
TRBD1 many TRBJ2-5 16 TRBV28 CASSSPGTGLGETQYF TGTGCCAGCAGTTCTCCCGGGACAGGGCTAGGGGAGACCCAGTACTTC
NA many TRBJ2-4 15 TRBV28 CASSLQGLGKNIQYF TGTGCCAGCAGTTTGCAGGGATTGGGCAAAAACATTCAGTACTTC
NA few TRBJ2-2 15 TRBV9 CASSVASLNAGELFF TGTGCCAGCAGCGTAGCATCCCTAAATGCCGGGGAGCTGTTTTTT
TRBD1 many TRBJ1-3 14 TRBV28 CASSPQTGGNTIYF TGTGCCAGCAGTCCGCAGACAGGGGGAAACACCATATATTTT
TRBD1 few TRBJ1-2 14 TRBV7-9 CASSSRDRRYGYTF TGTGCCAGCAGTTCGAGGGACAGGAGATATGGCTACACCTTC
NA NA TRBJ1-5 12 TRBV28 CAAGLSNQPQHF TGTGCCGCGGGGCTTAGCAATCAGCCCCAGCATTTT
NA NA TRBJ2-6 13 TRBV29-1 CSVVRAGANVLTF TGCAGCGTTGTTAGGGCTGGGGCCAACGTCCTGACTTTC
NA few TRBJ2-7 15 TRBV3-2 CASRLSWDILYEQYF TGTGCCAGCCGACTGAGTTGGGACATCCTCTACGAGCAGTACTTC